The clone carrying this TCR beta chain was seen a few times. Germline CDR1 and CDR2: ENHRY and SYGVKD. The length of the CDR3 is 14 residues. The V gene end was trimmed by 6 bases and the J gene end by 0 bases; junction bases not matched to a gene: 3. Purified naive CD4+ T cells were depleted of CD25+ Tregs. Constant-region reverse primers amplified full-length variable regions, followed by semi-nested Nested Universal Primer A PCR. TCRdb recomputed calls from the 5' RACE reads with MiXCR, one row per CDR3 protein. Counted here are around 21,000 distinct CDR3 sequences, roughly 29% occurring once; the ten biggest clones make up about 2.4%.

The receptor's source is a female donor with breast cancer. Sequenced sample: tumor-infiltrating naive CD4+ T cells sorted from the breast tumor. Subset of the sample: naive CD4+ T cells, CD4+CD45RA+CD25-. The rearrangement uses TRBV10-3 and TRBJ2-7; 9 bases are a match to TRBD2. This CDR3 reads CAIRSSGSSYEQYF. CDR3 coding DNA: TGTGCCATCAGGAGTAGCGGGAGCTCCTACGAGCAGTACTTC.